Listed below are T cell receptor beta chains from one sample, sequenced in a study of blood T cell repertoires in COVID-19. The repertoire was sequenced with immunoSEQ multiplex PCR; TCRdb's copy has only in-frame clones and lacks some. The sample has about 160,000 clones, approximately 81% seen once. The material sequenced was peripheral blood. Every receptor here comes from a human donor with acute or convalescent COVID-19. The donor label of this sample is uncertain. CDR3s include the opening cysteine and the closing phenylalanine or tryptophan. The D gene is left open where the match is weak. The size field is filled for only some rows; it gives once, few, many or a size class.

DNA: TGTGCCAGCAACAGCAACACTGAAGCTTTCTTT
CDR3: CASNSNTEAFF
V: TRBV5-4
size: -
J: TRBJ1-1
D: -

DNA: TGTGCCACAACCCCGGGACAGCCTAATTCACCCCTCCACTTT
CDR3: CATTPGQPNSPLHF
V: TRBV2
size: -
J: TRBJ1-6
D: TRBD1

DNA: TGTGCCAGCAGCTTAGGAGCGGGGCCTGGGAACTATGGCTACACCTTC
CDR3: CASSLGAGPGNYGYTF
V: TRBV7-9
size: -
J: TRBJ1-2
D: -

DNA: TGTGCCAGTAGTATAGTGGCGGGTTACAATGAGCAGTTCTTC
CDR3: CASSIVAGYNEQFF
V: TRBV19
size: -
J: TRBJ2-1
D: -

DNA: TGTGCCAGCAGTTTGGCAAACAGGCCTGAGACCCAGTACTTC
CDR3: CASSLANRPETQYF
V: TRBV28
size: -
J: TRBJ2-5
D: -

DNA: TGTGCCAGCGGGGCGAGCTATGGCTACACCTTC
CDR3: CASGASYGYTF
V: TRBV27
size: -
J: TRBJ1-2
D: -

DNA: TGTGCCAGCAGCTTAGTGTTTTCCACTTACACCGGGGAGCTGTTTTTT
CDR3: CASSLVFSTYTGELFF
V: TRBV7-8
size: once
J: TRBJ2-2
D: -

DNA: TGCGCCAGCAGTGAAGGGGGACAGGGTGTGTACGAGCAGTACTTC
CDR3: CASSEGGQGVYEQYF
V: TRBV10-1
size: -
J: TRBJ2-7
D: TRBD1

DNA: TGTGCCAGCTCACCCTCGGGACACTCCTACGAGCAGTACTTC
CDR3: CASSPSGHSYEQYF
V: TRBV18
size: once
J: TRBJ2-7
D: -

DNA: TGTGCCAGCAGCCCCGACGGGAGCTCTGGAAACACCATATATTTT
CDR3: CASSPDGSSGNTIYF
V: TRBV7-2
size: -
J: TRBJ1-3
D: -

DNA: TGTGCCAGCAGCTCACAGGGGTTTAACGGACAAGAGACCCAGTACTTC
CDR3: CASSSQGFNGQETQYF
V: TRBV7-3
size: -
J: TRBJ2-5
D: TRBD1

DNA: TGCGCCAGCAGCTTGGCTGGCGGATCCTCTGGAAACACCATATATTTT
CDR3: CASSLAGGSSGNTIYF
V: TRBV5-1
size: -
J: TRBJ1-3
D: -

DNA: TGTGCCAGCAGCTTGGGGTACAGCGGTACCTCTGGAAACACCATATATTTT
CDR3: CASSLGYSGTSGNTIYF
V: TRBV5-5
size: -
J: TRBJ1-3
D: -

DNA: TGTGCCAGCAGTTTTACAGGGACCTTCAGGGGCTACACCTTC
CDR3: CASSFTGTFRGYTF
V: TRBV6-5
size: -
J: TRBJ1-2
D: -

DNA: TGTGCCAGCAGCCACTATAGGGGGAATAATGAAAAACTGTTTTTT
CDR3: CASSHYRGNNEKLFF
V: TRBV9
size: -
J: TRBJ1-4
D: -

DNA: TGCGCCAGCAGCTTGGGGGGCGTCGATGAAAAACTGTTTTTT
CDR3: CASSLGGVDEKLFF
V: TRBV5-1
size: -
J: TRBJ1-4
D: -

DNA: TGTGCCTGGAGGGCTCCCACAGAGAAGAACACTGAAGCTTTCTTT
CDR3: CAWRAPTEKNTEAFF
V: TRBV30
size: -
J: TRBJ1-1
D: -

DNA: TGTGCCAGCAGTAGCCGGGCGGGGACCGGGGAGCTGTTTTTT
CDR3: CASSSRAGTGELFF
V: TRBV6-5
size: -
J: TRBJ2-2
D: -

DNA: TGTGCCAGTAGTGTATTCTCGGAGGGTAGCAACGAGCAGTACTTC
CDR3: CASSVFSEGSNEQYF
V: TRBV19
size: -
J: TRBJ2-7
D: -

DNA: TGTGCCAGCAGGAATACAGGGGGTACTGAAGCTTTCTTT
CDR3: CASRNTGGTEAFF
V: TRBV7-2
size: once
J: TRBJ1-1
D: TRBD1

DNA: TGCGCCAGCAGCCAAGGTCTAGGGGTGGATGAGCAGTTCTTC
CDR3: CASSQGLGVDEQFF
V: TRBV5-1
size: -
J: TRBJ2-1
D: -

DNA: TGTGCCAGCTCACCCCTACCGGACAGAACTAATGAAAAACTGTTTTTT
CDR3: CASSPLPDRTNEKLFF
V: TRBV18
size: -
J: TRBJ1-4
D: -

DNA: TGTGCCAGCTCCCCTACCAGCGGGGGGCCCACAGATACGCAGTATTTT
CDR3: CASSPTSGGPTDTQYF
V: TRBV18
size: once
J: TRBJ2-3
D: TRBD2

DNA: TGTGCCTGGAGTGGAACAGTCGAAAAACTGTTTTTT
CDR3: CAWSGTVEKLFF
V: TRBV30
size: -
J: TRBJ1-4
D: -

DNA: TGTGCCAGCAGCCGTTTGGTCACTAGGAACACTGAAGCTTTCTTT
CDR3: CASSRLVTRNTEAFF
V: TRBV6-5
size: -
J: TRBJ1-1
D: -

DNA: TGTGCCAGCAGCCTGTCATCTGAGCAGTTCTTC
CDR3: CASSLSSEQFF
V: TRBV3-1/TRBV3-2
size: few
J: TRBJ2-1
D: -

DNA: TGTGCCAGCAGCTTGGAACTTAGGCTCCTTGGAGCTGAAGCTTTCTTT
CDR3: CASSLELRLLGAEAFF
V: TRBV5-5
size: -
J: TRBJ1-1
D: -

DNA: TGCAGTGCTAGTCCCCGACAACTAGGGCTCTATAGCAATCAGCCCCAGCATTTT
CDR3: CSASPRQLGLYSNQPQHF
V: TRBV20-1
size: many
J: TRBJ1-5
D: -

DNA: TGTGCCAGCAGTTTTTCCGAACTTGTTGGCTACACCTTC
CDR3: CASSFSELVGYTF
V: TRBV27
size: once
J: TRBJ1-2
D: -